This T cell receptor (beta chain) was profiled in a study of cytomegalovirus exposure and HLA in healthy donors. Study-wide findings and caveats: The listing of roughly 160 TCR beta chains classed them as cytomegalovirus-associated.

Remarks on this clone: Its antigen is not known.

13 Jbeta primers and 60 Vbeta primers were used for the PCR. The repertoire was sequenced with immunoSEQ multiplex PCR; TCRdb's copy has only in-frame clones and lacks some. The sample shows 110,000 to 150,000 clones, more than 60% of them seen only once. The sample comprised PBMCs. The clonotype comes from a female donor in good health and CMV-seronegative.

The DNA of the CDR3 is TGTGCCAGCAGTCTAGCGGGTGAGAACTACGAGCAGTACTTC. It specifies CASSLAGENYEQYF. The gene calls are TRBV28 and TRBJ2-7; TRBD2 matches at 8 bases. The CDR3 has 14 residues. The V gene's germline CDR1 is MDHEN and CDR2 SYDVKM. The V gene end was trimmed by 5 bases and the J gene end by 3 bases; junction bases not matched to a gene: 6. Full variable domain (remainder filled in from reference TRBV28 and TRBJ2-7): DVKVTQSSRYLVKRTGEKVFLECVQDMDHENMFWYRQDPGLGLRLIYFSYDVKMKEKGDIPEGYSVSREKKERFSLILESASTNQTSMYLCASSLAGENYEQYFGPGTRLTVT.